A single T cell receptor beta chain is shown here with its context. Assay: immunoSEQ multiplex PCR; the TCRdb copy retains only in-frame clones and omits some. Of about 2.3 million clones in the sample, more than 80% were seen once. This sample was included in a study of shared clonotypes between healthy human individuals. Donation came from healthy HIV-negative adults that had no recent acute infections or vaccinations. The ends lost 4 bases at V and 5 bases at J; junction bases unmatched: 11. The germline V gene encodes CDR1 MGHRA and CDR2 YSYEKL. The CDR3 contains 16 residues. The specimen was naive CD4+ T cells from PBMCs. The subset: CD45RA+ positively selected. The V gene is TRBV4-1, the J gene TRBJ2-1; 7 bases map to TRBD2. This clonotype was obtained from a man between 18 and 35 years old in good health. Some clones in this sample may be carry-over from other donors' samples. The CDR3 DNA follows: TGCGCCAGCAGCCCCCGCACAAGCGGGACTAACAATGAGCAGTTCTTC. Translating gives CASSPRTSGTNNEQFF.